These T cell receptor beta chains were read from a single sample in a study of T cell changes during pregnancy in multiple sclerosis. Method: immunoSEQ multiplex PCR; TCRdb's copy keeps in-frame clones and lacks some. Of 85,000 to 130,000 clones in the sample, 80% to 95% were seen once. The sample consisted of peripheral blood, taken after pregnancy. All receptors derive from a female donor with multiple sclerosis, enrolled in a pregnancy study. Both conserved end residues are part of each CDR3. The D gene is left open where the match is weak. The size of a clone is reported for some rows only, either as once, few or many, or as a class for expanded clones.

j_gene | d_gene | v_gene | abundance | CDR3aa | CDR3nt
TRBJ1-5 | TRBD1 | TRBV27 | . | CASRTGTGGSYSNQPQHF | TGTGCCAGCAGGACCGGGACAGGGGGCTCTTATAGCAATCAGCCCCAGCATTTT
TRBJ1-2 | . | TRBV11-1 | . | CASSSRDTDYYGYTF | TGTGCCAGCAGCTCAAGGGACACGGACTACTATGGCTACACCTTC
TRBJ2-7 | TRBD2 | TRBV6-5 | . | CASRKSGVSSYEQYF | TGTGCCAGCAGAAAGAGCGGGGTGAGCTCCTACGAGCAGTACTTC
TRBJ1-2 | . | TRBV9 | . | CASSVALDLPDNYGYTF | TGTGCCAGCAGCGTAGCCCTAGACCTACCAGATAACTATGGCTACACCTTC
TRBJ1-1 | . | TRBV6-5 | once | CASSYSWQNTEAFF | TGTGCCAGCAGTTACTCGTGGCAGAACACTGAAGCTTTCTTT
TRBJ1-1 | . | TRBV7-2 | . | CASSWSPYGGTEAFF | TGTGCCAGCAGCTGGTCCCCATACGGCGGCACTGAAGCTTTCTTT
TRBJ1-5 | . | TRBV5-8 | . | CASSEGYQPQHF | TGTGCCAGCAGTGAGGGATATCAGCCCCAGCATTTT
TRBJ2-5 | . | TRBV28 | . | CASSLSARGYQETQYF | TGTGCCAGCAGTTTATCGGCTCGGGGGTACCAAGAGACCCAGTACTTC
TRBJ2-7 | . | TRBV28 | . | CASTREAGSYEQYF | TGTGCCAGCACCCGTGAGGCGGGCTCCTACGAGCAGTACTTC
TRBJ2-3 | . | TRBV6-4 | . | CASSGSLAVADTQYF | TGTGCCAGCAGTGGAAGTCTAGCAGTGGCAGATACGCAGTATTTT
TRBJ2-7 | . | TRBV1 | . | CTSSQIPSGSLHEQYF | TGCACCAGCAGCCAAATTCCTAGCGGGAGTCTCCACGAGCAGTACTTC
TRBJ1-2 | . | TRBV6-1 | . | CASSGVPQSYGYTF | TGTGCCAGCAGTGGAGTTCCCCAATCTTATGGCTACACCTTC
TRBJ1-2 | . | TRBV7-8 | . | CASSPINQVYGYTF | TGTGCCAGCAGCCCAATCAACCAGGTCTATGGCTACACCTTC
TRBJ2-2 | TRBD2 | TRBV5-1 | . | CASSPRTSGSFGELFF | TGCGCCAGCAGCCCTAGGACTAGCGGGAGTTTCGGGGAGCTGTTTTTT
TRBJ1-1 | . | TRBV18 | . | CASSLMGGTEAFF | TGTGCCAGCTCACTGATGGGGGGCACTGAAGCTTTCTTT
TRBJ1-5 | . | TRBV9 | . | CASSATGNNQPQHF | TGTGCCAGCAGCGCTACAGGGAATAATCAGCCCCAGCATTTT
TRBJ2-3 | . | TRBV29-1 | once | CSVGSGRVGADTQYF | TGCAGCGTTGGTTCGGGCAGGGTGGGCGCAGATACGCAGTATTTT
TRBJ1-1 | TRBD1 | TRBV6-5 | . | CASSSRGTANTEAFF | TGTGCCAGCAGCTCACGAGGGACAGCGAACACTGAAGCTTTCTTT
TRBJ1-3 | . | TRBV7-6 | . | CASSFGRDTIYF | TGTGCCAGCAGCTTTGGGCGGGACACCATATATTTT
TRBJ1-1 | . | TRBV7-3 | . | CASSLTGGTEAFF | TGTGCCAGCAGCTTAACAGGGGGAACTGAAGCTTTCTTT
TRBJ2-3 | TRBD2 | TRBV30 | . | CAWSNGGLAADTQYF | TGTGCCTGGAGCAACGGGGGACTAGCGGCAGATACGCAGTATTTT
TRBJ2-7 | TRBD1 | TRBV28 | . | CASSHLQGEYF | TGTGCCAGCAGCCACCTACAGGGGGAGTACTTC
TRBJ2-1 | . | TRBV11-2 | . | CASSYGEQFF | TGTGCCAGCAGCTACGGTGAGCAGTTCTTC
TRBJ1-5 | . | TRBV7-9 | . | CASSQDSSNQPQHF | TGTGCCAGCAGCCAGGACAGCTCCAATCAGCCCCAGCATTTT
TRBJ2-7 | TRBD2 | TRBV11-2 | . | CASSLVVSGLLTEQYF | TGTGCCAGCAGCTTAGTTGTCTCGGGACTACTTACAGAGCAGTACTTC
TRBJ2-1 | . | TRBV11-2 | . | CASNLSPNNEQFF | TGTGCCAGCAACCTATCGCCTAACAATGAGCAGTTCTTC
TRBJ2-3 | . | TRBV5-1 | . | CASSSYSGADTQYF | TGCGCCAGCAGCTCGTACTCAGGGGCAGATACGCAGTATTTT
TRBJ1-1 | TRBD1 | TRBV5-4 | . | CASSQTQGSKAFF | TGTGCCAGCAGTCAGACACAGGGGTCTAAAGCTTTCTTT
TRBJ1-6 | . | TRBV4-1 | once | CASSPSPGGRSPLHF | TGCGCCAGCAGCCCTTCCCCGGGAGGACGGTCACCCCTCCACTTT